One and the same sample provided the 18 T cell receptor beta chains below, sequenced in a study of monozygotic twins with inflammatory bowel disease. TCRdb reprocessed the 5' RACE reads and keeps a single row for each CDR3 protein, giving no DNA. The sample data list roughly 140,000 distinct CDR3 sequences. Specimen: blood. The receptors stem from a human donor with ulcerative colitis or Crohn's disease, or a healthy co-twin of an affected twin (not recorded which).

V and J are TRBV4-3 and TRBJ2-5; absent DNA, TCRdb's TRBD2 call cannot be checked. Germline CDR1 is LGHNA and CDR2 is YSLEER. CDR3 length: 19 residues. CDR3: CASSQDRGGGGSPRETQYF.

The V gene is TRBV20-1, the J gene TRBJ2-1. The CDR3 sequence is 15 residues long. The germline V gene has CDR1 DFQATT and CDR2 SNEGSKA (reference sequence). CDR3 region: CSARVNLFSYNEQFF.

CDR3 residues: CASSEAPGQGWETQYF. The chain recombines TRBV6-1 with TRBJ2-5; TCRdb's D call of TRBD1 is untestable without DNA. The CDR3 spans 16 residues. The germline gives CDR1 MNHNS, CDR2 SASEGT.

The chain has TRBV11-1 and TRBJ2-3; the TCRdb call, TRBD1, lacks DNA for checking. CDR3 length: 19 residues. Germline lookup yields CDR1 SGHAT and CDR2 FQDESV (reference sequence). This CDR3 is CASSLPRGGNSYTSDTQYF.

The rearrangement joins TRBV7-9 to TRBJ2-7; the D gene TCRdb calls, TRBD1, cannot be checked with no DNA. This CDR3 spans 12 amino acids. Germline values: CDR1 SEHNR, CDR2 FQNEAQ (reference sequence). The CDR3 region is CASSFQGLEQYF. Filled out from reference TRBV7-9 and TRBJ2-7, the complete variable domain reads DTGVSQNPRHKITKRGQNVTFRCDPISEHNRLYWYRQTLGQGPEFLTYFQNEAQLEKSRLLSDRFSAERPKGSFSTLEIQRTEQGDSAMYLCASSFQGLEQYFGPGTRLTVT.

The rearrangement joins TRBV20-1 to TRBJ1-1; absent DNA, TCRdb's TRBD1 call cannot be checked. Germline V gives CDR1 DFQATT, CDR2 SNEGSKA (reference sequence). The CDR3 consists of 12 residues. The CDR3: CSATSGGTEAFF.

V usage is TRBV4-1 and J usage is TRBJ2-7; lacking DNA, the TRBD2 call made by TCRdb goes unchecked. CDR1 MGHRA and CDR2 YSYEKL come from the germline V gene. This CDR3 spans 15 amino acids. The CDR3 loop is CASSQARTTLYEQYF.

V is TRBV7-2 and J is TRBJ2-1; TCRdb's D call of TRBD2 is untestable without DNA. Germline CDR1 SGHTA, CDR2 FQGNSA. The CDR3 contains 16 residues. The CDR3 here is CASRRGAGSSYNEQFF.

V is TRBV5-1 and J is TRBJ1-6. CDR1 and CDR2 (germline): SGHRS, YFSETQ. There are 14 residues in the CDR3. The CDR3 spells CASSLDQGGSPLHF.

The V and J genes are TRBV7-2 and TRBJ2-3; TCRdb selects TRBD1, and the lack of DNA leaves this call unchecked. This CDR3 is built from 15 residues. In germline, CDR1 is SGHTA, CDR2 FQGNSA. The CDR3 spells CASSFTGTGIDTQYF.

The chain uses TRBV11-2 and TRBJ2-1; TCRdb gives TRBD2 as the D gene, but with no DNA this cannot be confirmed. CDR3 length: 16 amino acids. Germline values: CDR1 SGHAT, CDR2 FQNNGV. The CDR3 spells CASSPKRGSSYNEQFF.

The chain employs TRBV20-1 and TRBJ1-4; TCRdb gives TRBD1 as the D gene, but with no DNA this cannot be confirmed. CDR3 length: 13 residues. Germline V gives CDR1 DFQATT, CDR2 SNEGSKA (reference sequence). The CDR3 protein is CSADGQGNEKLFF.

J is TRBJ1-1 and V is TRBV5-6; absent DNA, TCRdb's TRBD1 call cannot be checked. The CDR3 runs to 16 residues. Germline loops: CDR1 SGHDT, CDR2 YYEEEE. The CDR3: CASSLGDSFMNTEAFF.

This sequence joins TRBV7-2 and TRBJ2-5; checking the TCRdb D call of TRBD2 is not possible without DNA. This CDR3 has 16 amino acids. Germline V CDR1 and CDR2: SGHTA, FQGNSA. The CDR3 loop reads CASSLVTTSGGETQYF.

The CDR3 spells CASSWTDGNSPLHF. This chain links TRBV7-2 with TRBJ1-6. The CDR3 runs to 14 residues. Germline CDR1 and CDR2: SGHTA and FQGNSA.

This CDR3 reads CASSRDYATTNTGELFF. The J gene is TRBJ2-2, the V gene TRBV5-1; the D call of TRBD2 rests on TCRdb alone, since no DNA is present to check it. CDR3 size: 17 residues. Germline CDR1 SGHRS, CDR2 YFSETQ.

V is TRBV4-1 and J is TRBJ2-7; TCRdb's D gene call, TRBD1, goes unchecked for lack of DNA. Germline loops: CDR1 MGHRA, CDR2 YSYEKL. The CDR3 consists of 15 residues. This chain's CDR3 is CASSPGQGAIYEQYF.

The gene calls are TRBV4-3 and TRBJ2-7; TCRdb outputs TRBD1, but without DNA this stays unchecked. The CDR3 length is 16 residues. Germline assignment: CDR1 LGHNA and CDR2 YSLEER. CDR3 residues: CASSPSAGGTSYEQYF.